This T cell receptor beta chain was obtained from a study of neoadjuvant nivolumab and ipilimumab in lung cancer. Study results and caveats: TCR richness and clonality were higher in tumors than adjacent uninvolved lung. Only two of four nivolumab-treated tumors gained richness and clonality by surgery. TCR sequencing covered a small number of samples. Resected-tumor TCR richness correlated positively with pretherapy blood richness.

Remarks on this clone: As yet, its antigen is unknown.

Germline CDR1 is SGHRS and CDR2 is YFSETQ. The CDR3 runs 17 residues. Trimming at V came to 4 bases and at J to 6 bases, leaving 16 bases not matched to a gene. This table comes from immunoSEQ multiplex PCR, and its TCRdb copy is limited to in-frame clones, with some not included. The sample consists of 9,000 to 10,000 clones, over 75% of them appearing once. The TCR originated in an adult with non-small cell lung cancer. The chain couples TRBV5-1 to TRBJ2-3; 8 nucleotides line up with TRBD2. Source: peripheral blood, taken before neoadjuvant nivolumab, alone or with ipilimumab. The CDR3 nucleotides are TGCGCCAGCAGCCACGGGGGGGGCAGGAAAATTCAGGATACGCAGTATTTT. It is translated as CASSHGGGRKIQDTQYF.